One and the same sample provided the 18 T cell receptor beta chains below, sequenced in a study of shared clonotypes between healthy human individuals. Positive CCR7 selection of CD45RO-negative cells yielded the naive CD8 cells, and terminally differentiated effector memory CD45RA+ cells were excluded. Generated by immunoSEQ multiplex PCR, the TCRdb table keeps only in-frame clones and is missing some. The sample includes more than 2 million clones, about 93% seen only once; the top ten take approximately 1.7%. Sequencing input: naive CD8+ T cells from PBMCs. Every receptor here comes from a man younger than 35 in good health. Some clones in this sample may be carry-over from other donors' samples.

This chain connects TRBV19 to TRBJ2-7; either TRBD1 or TRBD2 may fit D (6 bases each). V shed 6 bases and J shed 6 bases, with 27 bases lying between them. CDR3 length equals 17 residues. The germline V gene has CDR1 LNHDA and CDR2 SQIVND (reference sequence). The CDR3: CASSKIMRDTQLGEQYF. The DNA of the CDR3 is TGTGCCAGTAGCAAGATTATGCGGGACACACAATTGGGCGAGCAGTACTTC.

The gene calls are TRBV19 and TRBJ2-7; 10 bases are shared with TRBD1. Germline V gene sequence: CDR1 LNHDA, CDR2 SQIVND (reference sequence). The J segment lost 2 bases and the V segment lost 5 bases, leaving 3 bases of the junction unmatched. This CDR3 contains 14 residues. Written as DNA, the CDR3 is TGTGCCAGTAGTTGGGGGACAGGGGCCTACGAGCAGTACTTC. This translates into CASSWGTGAYEQYF. Supplemented by reference TRBV19 and TRBJ2-7, the full variable domain reads DGGITQSPKYLFRKEGQNVTLSCEQNLNHDAMYWYRQDPGQGLRLIYYSQIVNDFQKGDIAEGYSVSREKKESFPLTVTSAQKNPTAFYLCASSWGTGAYEQYFGPGTRLTVT.

The chain is built from TRBV2 and TRBJ2-5, with D possibly called TRBD1 or TRBD2 (6 bases each). The CDR3 sequence is 15 residues long. Germline assignment: CDR1 SNHLY and CDR2 FYNNEI. With 7 bases removed from V and 5 bases from J, the gap between germline ends came to 20 bases. CDR3 sequence reads: CASIRGADPRETQYF. The CDR3 nucleotides read TGTGCCAGCATAAGGGGGGCAGACCCAAGGGAGACCCAGTACTTC.

V gene TRBV10-3 combines with J gene TRBJ2-7; D is unclear. CDR3 length: 14 residues. Germline CDR1 ENHRY, CDR2 SYGVKD. V was trimmed by 1 base and J by 0 bases, leaving 7 bases between them. The chain's CDR3 is CAISELVNSYEQYF. The CDR3, as DNA: TGTGCCATCAGTGAGTTGGTCAACTCCTACGAGCAGTACTTC.

V is TRBV5-6 and J is TRBJ2-1; TRBD2 aligns across 8 bases. Germline CDR1 is SGHDT and CDR2 is YYEEEE. V was pared by 2 bases and J by 7 bases, with 5 bases of the junction left unmatched. The CDR3 covers 14 residues. The CDR3 nucleotides are TGTGCCAGCAGCTTAGCGGGGGTGGGTAATGAGCAGTTCTTC. It is translated as CASSLAGVGNEQFF.

This clone came up once. This rearrangement joins TRBV6-6 to TRBJ2-7, with TRBD2 matching 12 bases. Germline V gene sequence: CDR1 MNHNY, CDR2 SVGAGI (reference sequence). Losses at the gene ends were 5 bases for V and 6 bases for J; bases not matched to a gene: 8. There are 15 residues in the CDR3. The CDR3: CASSPRLAGAGEQYF. The CDR3 DNA is TGTGCCAGCAGTCCCCGACTAGCGGGAGCGGGCGAGCAGTACTTC.

This chain joins TRBV27 and TRBJ1-1, with TRBD1 identical over 8 bases. There are 14 residues in the CDR3. V lost 3 bases to trimming and J lost 5 bases; unmatched junction nucleotides: 5. The germline V gene encodes CDR1 MNHEY and CDR2 SMNVEV (reference sequence). CDR3 in DNA: TGTGCCAGCAGTTTTGGACAGGGTGGGACTGAAGCTTTCTTT. Protein sequence: CASSFGQGGTEAFF.

V is TRBV29-1 and J is TRBJ2-1, with D tentatively TRBD1 or TRBD2 (5 bases each). CDR3 length equals 13 residues. V was shortened by 4 bases and J by 2 bases, with 9 bases between the two germline ends. Germline CDR1 is SQVTM and CDR2 is ANQGSEA. CDR3 protein: CSVVGTTYNEQFF. The CDR3 coding sequence is TGCAGCGTTGTTGGGACCACCTACAATGAGCAGTTCTTC.

V usage is TRBV27 and J usage is TRBJ2-7; D unclear. The CDR3 loop spans 16 amino acids. Germline V CDR1 and CDR2: MNHEY, SMNVEV (reference sequence). Trimming took off 3 bases at V and 0 bases at J, with 15 bases between the two ends. CDR3 in amino acids: CASSLWLGTNSYEQYF. The CDR3 nucleotides are TGTGCCAGCAGTTTGTGGCTTGGCACCAACTCCTACGAGCAGTACTTC.

The rearrangement joins TRBV4-2 to TRBJ1-1, with D possibly matching TRBD1 (5 bases). The CDR3 length is 15 residues. Trimming cost V 0 bases and J 4 bases, with 12 bases left between them. CDR1 is LGHNA and CDR2 is YNFKEQ in the germline V gene. The CDR3 region is CASSQDEGRSTEAFF. As DNA, the CDR3 is TGTGCCAGCAGCCAAGACGAGGGGAGAAGCACTGAAGCTTTCTTT.

This clone appeared a few times. This sequence joins TRBV10-3 and TRBJ1-1, with TRBD1 matching 7 bases. Germline trimming cut 3 bases from V and 7 bases from J; bases unmatched to any gene: 5. CDR3 length equals 13 residues. CDR1 and CDR2 from the germline V gene are ENHRY and SYGVKD. CDR3 coding DNA: TGTGCCATCAGTGACCCGGGACAGCTTGAAGCTTTCTTT. Translated: CAISDPGQLEAFF.

The chain joins TRBV4-1 to TRBJ2-3; 11 bases are a match to TRBD2. Germline V CDR1 and CDR2: MGHRA, YSYEKL. The CDR3 covers 19 residues. Trimming removed 1 base from V and 1 base from J; junction bases left unmatched: 10. The CDR3 DNA follows: TGCGCCAGCAGCCAAGGCCTAGCGGGAGGTTTACCCGGCACAGATACGCAGTATTTT. It translates to CASSQGLAGGLPGTDTQYF.

The chain carries TRBV13 and TRBJ2-2; D gene uncertain. V lost 4 bases, J lost 8 bases, and 14 bases lay in between. Germline values: CDR1 PRHDT, CDR2 FYEKMQ (reference sequence). The CDR3 spans 14 residues. CDR3 protein: CASSYLGQRGELFF. CDR3 in DNA: TGTGCCAGCAGCTACCTCGGGCAGAGGGGGGAGCTGTTTTTT.

Concerning this clone itself: One junction end disagrees with the germline gene, perhaps due to a read error. The chain recombines TRBV7-9 with TRBJ2-1; D gene ambiguous. Germline V gene data show CDR1 as SEHNR and CDR2 as FQNEAQ (reference sequence). CDR3 length: 12 residues. DNA of the CDR3: TGTGCCAGCAGATTAGATCCCGGTGAGCAGTTCTTC. It translates to CASRLDPGEQFF.

The CDR3 DNA follows: TGCGCCAGCAGTCAACGGATCGGAGGGAACAATGAGCAGTTCTTC. Translated: CASSQRIGGNNEQFF. The gene calls are TRBV23-1 and TRBJ2-1; weak D call: TRBD2 (6 bases). TRBV23-1 is labeled an ORF, and its function is uncertain. The V end lost 2 bases, the J end lost 5 bases, and 13 bases lay between the germline ends. There are 15 residues in the CDR3.

The chain carries TRBV28 and TRBJ2-7, with TRBD1 identical over 9 bases. The CDR3 covers 16 residues. The germline gives CDR1 MDHEN, CDR2 SYDVKM. J lost 5 bases, V lost 4 bases, and 12 bases had no gene match. As DNA, the CDR3 is TGTGCCAGCAGTTCGCTGATAGGACAGGGGTCCAACGAGCAGTACTTC. Translation gives CASSSLIGQGSNEQYF.

Note on this clone: Other DNA sequences in the same sample also yield this CDR3. This chain joins TRBV27 and TRBJ1-1; TRBD1 matches 7 bases. Trimming took 5 bases from V and 5 from J; bases not matched to a gene: 8. The CDR3 totals 14 residues. CDR1 MNHEY and CDR2 SMNVEV come from the germline V gene (reference sequence). The CDR3 DNA is TGTGCCAGCAGTCCCTACAGGGGAGGTACTGAAGCTTTCTTT. It specifies CASSPYRGGTEAFF.

The table lists this clone with a count of one. The rearrangement joins TRBV4-1 to TRBJ2-7, with a tentative D call TRBD2 (6 bases). The germline V gene encodes CDR1 MGHRA and CDR2 YSYEKL. This CDR3 is 15 amino acids long. Trimming took 4 bases from V and 3 from J, leaving 16 bases between them. The DNA of the CDR3 is TGCGCCAGCAGCCCTCGGGACTTTACCCACTACGAGCAGTACTTC. Translated, it gives CASSPRDFTHYEQYF.